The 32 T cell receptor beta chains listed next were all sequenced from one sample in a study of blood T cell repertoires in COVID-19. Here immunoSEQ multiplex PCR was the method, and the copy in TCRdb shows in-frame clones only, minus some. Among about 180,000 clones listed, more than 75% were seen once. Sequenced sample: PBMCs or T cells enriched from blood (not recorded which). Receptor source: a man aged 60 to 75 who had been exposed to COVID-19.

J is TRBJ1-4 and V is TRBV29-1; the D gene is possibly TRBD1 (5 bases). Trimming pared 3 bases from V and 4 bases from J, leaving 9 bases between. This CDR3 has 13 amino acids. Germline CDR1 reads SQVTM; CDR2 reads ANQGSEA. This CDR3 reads CSVEETVNEKLFF. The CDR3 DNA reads TGCAGCGTTGAGGAGACAGTTAATGAAAAACTGTTTTTT.

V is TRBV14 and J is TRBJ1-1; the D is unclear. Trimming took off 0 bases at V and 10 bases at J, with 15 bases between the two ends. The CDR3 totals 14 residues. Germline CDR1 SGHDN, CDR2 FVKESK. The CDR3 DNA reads TGTGCCAGCAGCCAAGAAAAACTCCCCGGAGGAGCTTTCTTT. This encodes CASSQEKLPGGAFF.

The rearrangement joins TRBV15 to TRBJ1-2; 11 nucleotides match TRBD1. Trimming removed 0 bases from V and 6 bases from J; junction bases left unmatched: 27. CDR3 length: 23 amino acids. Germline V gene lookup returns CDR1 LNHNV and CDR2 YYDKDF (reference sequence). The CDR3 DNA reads TGTGCCACCAGCAGAGATTTTCACCCTTTGGGTCCGGGGCGGACAGGGGGCGCCGATGGCTACACCTTC. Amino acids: CATSRDFHPLGPGRTGGADGYTF.

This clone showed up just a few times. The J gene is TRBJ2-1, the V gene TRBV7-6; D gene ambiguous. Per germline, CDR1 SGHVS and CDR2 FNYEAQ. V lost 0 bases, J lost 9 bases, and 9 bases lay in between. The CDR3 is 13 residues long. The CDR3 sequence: CASSLAPGSEQFF. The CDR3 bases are TGTGCCAGCAGCTTAGCTCCGGGTTCTGAGCAGTTCTTC. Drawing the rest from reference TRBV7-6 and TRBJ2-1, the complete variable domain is GAGVSQSPRYKVTKRGQDVALRCDPISGHVSLYWYRQALGQGPEFLTYFNYEAQQDKSGLPNDRFSAERPEGSISTLTIQRTEQRDSAMYRCASSLAPGSEQFFGPGTRLTVL.

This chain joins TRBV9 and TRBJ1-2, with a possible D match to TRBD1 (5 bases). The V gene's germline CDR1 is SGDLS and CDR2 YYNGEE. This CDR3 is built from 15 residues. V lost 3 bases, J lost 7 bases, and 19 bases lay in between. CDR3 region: CASSGLAGIIVGYTF. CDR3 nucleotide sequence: TGTGCCAGCAGCGGGCTGGCAGGGATTATCGTTGGCTACACCTTC.

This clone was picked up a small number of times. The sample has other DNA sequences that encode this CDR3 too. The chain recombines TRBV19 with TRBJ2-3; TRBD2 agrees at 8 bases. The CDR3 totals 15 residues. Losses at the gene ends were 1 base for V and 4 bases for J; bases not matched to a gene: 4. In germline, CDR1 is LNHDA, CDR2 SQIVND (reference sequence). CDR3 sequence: CASSIAGAGADTQYF. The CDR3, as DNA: TGTGCCAGTAGTATAGCGGGAGCGGGAGCAGATACGCAGTATTTT.

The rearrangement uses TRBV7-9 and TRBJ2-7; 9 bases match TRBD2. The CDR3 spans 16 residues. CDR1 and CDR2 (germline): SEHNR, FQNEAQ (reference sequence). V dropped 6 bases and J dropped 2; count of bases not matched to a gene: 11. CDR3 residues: CASSSGGRAEAYEQYF. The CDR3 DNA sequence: TGTGCCAGCAGTTCTGGCGGGAGGGCCGAGGCCTACGAGCAGTACTTC.

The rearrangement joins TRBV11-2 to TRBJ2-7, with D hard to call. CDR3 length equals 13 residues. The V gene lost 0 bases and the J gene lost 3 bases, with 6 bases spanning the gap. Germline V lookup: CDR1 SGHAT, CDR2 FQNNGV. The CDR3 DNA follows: TGTGCCAGCAGCTTAGATCTCAGCTACGAGCAGTACTTC. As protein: CASSLDLSYEQYF.

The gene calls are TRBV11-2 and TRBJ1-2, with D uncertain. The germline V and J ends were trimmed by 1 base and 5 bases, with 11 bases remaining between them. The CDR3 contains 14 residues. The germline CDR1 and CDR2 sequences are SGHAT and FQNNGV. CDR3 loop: CASSLGPDNYGYTF. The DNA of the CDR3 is TGTGCCAGCAGCTTAGGCCCCGACAATTATGGCTACACCTTC.

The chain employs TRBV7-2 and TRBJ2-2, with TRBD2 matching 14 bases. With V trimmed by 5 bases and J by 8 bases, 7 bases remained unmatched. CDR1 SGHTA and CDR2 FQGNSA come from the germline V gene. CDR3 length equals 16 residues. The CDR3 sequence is CASSLPGLAGVGELFF. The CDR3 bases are TGTGCCAGCAGCCTACCGGGACTAGCGGGAGTTGGGGAGCTGTTTTTT.

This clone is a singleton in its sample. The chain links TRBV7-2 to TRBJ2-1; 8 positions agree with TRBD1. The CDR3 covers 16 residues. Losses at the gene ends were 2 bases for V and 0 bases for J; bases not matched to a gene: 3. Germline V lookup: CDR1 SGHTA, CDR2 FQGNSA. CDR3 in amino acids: CASSLRQGISYNEQFF. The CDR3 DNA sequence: TGTGCCAGCAGCTTAAGACAGGGGATCTCCTACAATGAGCAGTTCTTC.

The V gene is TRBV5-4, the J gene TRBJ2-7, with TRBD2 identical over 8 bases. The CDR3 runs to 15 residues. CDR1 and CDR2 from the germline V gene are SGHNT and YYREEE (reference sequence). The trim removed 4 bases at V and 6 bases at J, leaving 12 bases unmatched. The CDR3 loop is CASSPGGVGYSEQYF. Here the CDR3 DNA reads TGTGCCAGCAGCCCGGGGGGGGTAGGTTACTCCGAGCAGTACTTC.

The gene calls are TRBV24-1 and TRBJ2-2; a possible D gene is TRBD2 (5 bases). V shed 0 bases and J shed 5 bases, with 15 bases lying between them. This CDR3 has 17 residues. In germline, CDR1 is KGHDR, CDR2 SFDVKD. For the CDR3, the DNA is TGTGCCACCAGTGATTTGCCCCGGGGATCCCGGACCGGGGAGCTGTTTTTT. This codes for CATSDLPRGSRTGELFF.

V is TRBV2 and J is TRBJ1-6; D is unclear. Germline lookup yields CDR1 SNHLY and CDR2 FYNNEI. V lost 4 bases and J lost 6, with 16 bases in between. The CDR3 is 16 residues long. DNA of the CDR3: TGTGCCAGCAGTGGACGCGGGTCCACTCTTAATTCACCCCTCCACTTT. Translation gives CASSGRGSTLNSPLHF.

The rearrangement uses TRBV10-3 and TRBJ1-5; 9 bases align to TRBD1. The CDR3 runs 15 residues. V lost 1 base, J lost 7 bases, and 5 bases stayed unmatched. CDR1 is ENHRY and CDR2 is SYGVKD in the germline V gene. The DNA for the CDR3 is TGTGCCATCAGTGAGTTTACAGGGGGCGGGCAGCCCCAGCATTTT. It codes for CAISEFTGGGQPQHF.

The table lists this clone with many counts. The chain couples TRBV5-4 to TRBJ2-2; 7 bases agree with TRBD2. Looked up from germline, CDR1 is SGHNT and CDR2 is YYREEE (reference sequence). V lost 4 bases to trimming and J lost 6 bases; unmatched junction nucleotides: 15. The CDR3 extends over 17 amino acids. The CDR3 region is CASSPRPSGQRAGELFF. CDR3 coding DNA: TGTGCCAGCAGCCCGAGGCCTAGCGGCCAAAGAGCCGGGGAGCTGTTTTTT.

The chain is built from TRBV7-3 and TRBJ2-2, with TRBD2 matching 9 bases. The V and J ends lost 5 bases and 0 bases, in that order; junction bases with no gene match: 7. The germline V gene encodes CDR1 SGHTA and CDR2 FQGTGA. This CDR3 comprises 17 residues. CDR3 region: CASSLIAGVANTGELFF. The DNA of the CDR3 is TGTGCCAGCAGCCTCATAGCGGGGGTAGCGAACACCGGGGAGCTGTTTTTT.

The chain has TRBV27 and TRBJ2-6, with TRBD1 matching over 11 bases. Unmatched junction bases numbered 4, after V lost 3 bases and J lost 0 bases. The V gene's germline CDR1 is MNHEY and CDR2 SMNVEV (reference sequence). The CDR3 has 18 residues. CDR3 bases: TGTGCCAGCAGTTTGCTAGGGACAGGGGGCTCTGGGGCCAACGTCCTGACTTTC. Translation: CASSLLGTGGSGANVLTF.

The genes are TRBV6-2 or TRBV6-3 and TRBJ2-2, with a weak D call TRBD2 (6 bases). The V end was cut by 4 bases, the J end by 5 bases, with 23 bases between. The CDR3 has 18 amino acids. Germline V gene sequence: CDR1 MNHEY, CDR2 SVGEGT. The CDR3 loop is CASSSPPKAGRRTGELFF. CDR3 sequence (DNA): TGTGCCAGCAGTTCGCCCCCCAAGGCGGGGCGAAGGACCGGGGAGCTGTTTTTT.

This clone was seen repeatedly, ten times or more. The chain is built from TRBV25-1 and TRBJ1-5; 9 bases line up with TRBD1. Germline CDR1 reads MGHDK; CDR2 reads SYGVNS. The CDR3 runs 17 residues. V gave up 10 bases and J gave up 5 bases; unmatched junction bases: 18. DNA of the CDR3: TGTGCCAACCCCGTGGCCCGGGACAGGGTTCGGCATCAGCCCCAGCATTTT. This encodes CANPVARDRVRHQPQHF. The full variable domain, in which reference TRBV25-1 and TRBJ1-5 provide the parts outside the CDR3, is EADIYQTPRYLVIGTGKKITLECSQTMGHDKMYWYQQDPGMELHLIHYSYGVNSTEKGDLSSESTVSRIRTEHFPLTLESARPSHTSQYLCANPVARDRVRHQPQHFGDGTRLSIL.

The chain's CDR3 is CSVRQMTNTEAFF. CDR3 DNA sequence: TGCAGCGTCCGACAGATGACTAACACTGAAGCTTTCTTT. The chain has TRBV29-1 and TRBJ1-1; tentative D call: TRBD1 (5 bases). The CDR3 totals 13 residues. Trimming removed 6 bases from V and 2 bases from J, with 13 bases in between. CDR1 and CDR2 from the germline V gene are SQVTM and ANQGSEA.

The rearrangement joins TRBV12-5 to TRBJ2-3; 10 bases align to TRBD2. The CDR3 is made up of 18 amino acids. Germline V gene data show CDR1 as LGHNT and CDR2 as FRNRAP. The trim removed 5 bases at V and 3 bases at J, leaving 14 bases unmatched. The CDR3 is CASGPKNPGTSETDTQYF. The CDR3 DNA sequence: TGTGCTAGTGGTCCTAAAAACCCCGGGACTAGCGAGACAGATACGCAGTATTTT.

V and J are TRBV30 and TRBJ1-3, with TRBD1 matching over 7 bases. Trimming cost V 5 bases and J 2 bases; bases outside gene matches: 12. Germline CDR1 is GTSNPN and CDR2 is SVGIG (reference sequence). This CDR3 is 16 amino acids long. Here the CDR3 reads CAWGGQGGETGNTIYF. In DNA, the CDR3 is TGTGCCTGGGGGGGCCAGGGGGGCGAGACTGGAAACACCATATATTTT.

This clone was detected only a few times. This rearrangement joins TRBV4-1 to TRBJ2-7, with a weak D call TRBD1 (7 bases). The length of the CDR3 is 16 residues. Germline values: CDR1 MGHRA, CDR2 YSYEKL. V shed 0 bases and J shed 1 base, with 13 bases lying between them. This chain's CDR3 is CASSQEEGAGSYEQYF. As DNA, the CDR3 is TGCGCCAGCAGCCAAGAGGAGGGGGCTGGTTCCTACGAGCAGTACTTC.

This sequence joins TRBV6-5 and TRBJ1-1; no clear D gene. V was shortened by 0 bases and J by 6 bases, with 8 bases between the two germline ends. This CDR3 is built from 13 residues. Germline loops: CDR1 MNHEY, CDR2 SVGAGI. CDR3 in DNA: TGTGCCAGCAGTTACTCGGGGAGGTCTGAAGCTTTCTTT. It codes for CASSYSGRSEAFF.

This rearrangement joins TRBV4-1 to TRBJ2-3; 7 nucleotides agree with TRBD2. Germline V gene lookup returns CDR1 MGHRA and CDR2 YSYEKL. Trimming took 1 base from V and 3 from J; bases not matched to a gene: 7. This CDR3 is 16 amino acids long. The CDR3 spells CASSQAPQGGTDTQYF. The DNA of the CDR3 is TGCGCCAGCAGCCAAGCCCCCCAGGGAGGGACAGATACGCAGTATTTT.

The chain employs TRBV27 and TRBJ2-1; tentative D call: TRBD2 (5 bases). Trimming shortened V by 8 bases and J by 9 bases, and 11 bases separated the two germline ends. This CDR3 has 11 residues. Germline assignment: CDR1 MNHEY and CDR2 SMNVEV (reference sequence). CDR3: CASLGGLEQFF. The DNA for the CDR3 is TGTGCCAGCCTGGGCGGGCTTGAGCAGTTCTTC.

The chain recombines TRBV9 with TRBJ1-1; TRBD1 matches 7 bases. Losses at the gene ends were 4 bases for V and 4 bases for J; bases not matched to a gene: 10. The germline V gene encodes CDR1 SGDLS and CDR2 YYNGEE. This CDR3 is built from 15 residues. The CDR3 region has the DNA TGTGCCAGCAGCCAGAAGGGGGCGGCGGGCACTGAAGCTTTCTTT. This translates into CASSQKGAAGTEAFF.

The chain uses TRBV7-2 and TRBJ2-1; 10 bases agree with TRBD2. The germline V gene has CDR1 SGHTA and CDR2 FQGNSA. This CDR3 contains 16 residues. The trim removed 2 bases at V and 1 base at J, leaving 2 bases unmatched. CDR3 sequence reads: CASSLSGRGSYNEQFF. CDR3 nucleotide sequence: TGTGCCAGCAGCTTAAGCGGGAGGGGATCCTACAATGAGCAGTTCTTC.

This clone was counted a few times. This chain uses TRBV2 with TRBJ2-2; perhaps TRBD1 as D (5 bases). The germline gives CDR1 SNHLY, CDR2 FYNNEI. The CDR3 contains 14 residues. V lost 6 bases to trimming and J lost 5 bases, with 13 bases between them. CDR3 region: CASRWVGATGELFF. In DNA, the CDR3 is TGTGCCAGCAGATGGGTAGGGGCAACCGGGGAGCTGTTTTTT.

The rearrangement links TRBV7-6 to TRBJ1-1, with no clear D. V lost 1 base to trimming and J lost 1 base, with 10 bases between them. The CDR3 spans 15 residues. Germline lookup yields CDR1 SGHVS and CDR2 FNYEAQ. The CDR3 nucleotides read TGTGCCAGCAGCTTAGTTGCACAACCGAACACTGAAGCTTTCTTT. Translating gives CASSLVAQPNTEAFF. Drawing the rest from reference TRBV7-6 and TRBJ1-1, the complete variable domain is GAGVSQSPRYKVTKRGQDVALRCDPISGHVSLYWYRQALGQGPEFLTYFNYEAQQDKSGLPNDRFSAERPEGSISTLTIQRTEQRDSAMYRCASSLVAQPNTEAFFGQGTRLTVV.

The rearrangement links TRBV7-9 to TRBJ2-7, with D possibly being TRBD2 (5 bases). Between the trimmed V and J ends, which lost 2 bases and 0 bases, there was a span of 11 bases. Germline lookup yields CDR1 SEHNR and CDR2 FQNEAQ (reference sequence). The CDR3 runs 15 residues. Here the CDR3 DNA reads TGTGCCAGCAGCTTATCGGGGTATAGCTCCTACGAGCAGTACTTC. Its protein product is CASSLSGYSSYEQYF.